This TCR beta chain emerged from a study of blood T cell repertoires in COVID-19. Repertoires were generated with immunoSEQ multiplex PCR, while TCRdb's copy carries only in-frame clones and drops some. The table has 250,000 or so clones, more than 75% seen once. V shed 4 bases, J shed 9 bases, and the junction held 7 bases outside the gene matches. Germline V CDR1 and CDR2: LGHDT, YNNKEL (reference sequence). The CDR3 is made up of 15 amino acids. Source material: peripheral blood. The rearrangement joins TRBV3-1 (or the pseudogene TRBV3-2) to TRBJ1-6, with TRBD1 identical over 9 bases. This sequence originates from a man aged 80 or over with acute or convalescent COVID-19. CDR3 in amino acids: CASSPGQGGPSPLHF. In nucleotides, the CDR3 is TGTGCCAGCAGCCCGGGACAGGGAGGTCCTTCACCCCTCCACTTT.